This is a list of T cell receptor beta chains from one sample in a study of response to subunit inactivated influenza vaccine. MiXCR was run by TCRdb on the RT-PCR reads, yielding one entry per CDR3 protein. The top ten clones hold roughly 6.4% of a sample with 650,000 to 800,000 distinct CDR3 sequences, around 14% of them seen once. Sample: PBMCs from blood, taken 14 to 15 days before vaccination. Receptors originate from a middle-aged man who received an inactivated influenza vaccine. Each CDR3 is given with its conserved first and last residue. A D gene is named only where the DNA matches it firmly. Some rows have no size entry. The others give once, few or many, or a class for an expanded clone.

>NA|TRBV20-1|NA|TRBJ2-4
TGCAGTGCAACCCCCCCAGCGGGCAGGGTATATAGGGACATTCAGTACTTC
CSATPPAGRVYRDIQYF
>NA|TRBV20-1|NA|TRBJ1-1
TGCAGTGCTAGACGAGTACCGAGGGGCTGGGTTCCTGAAGCTTTCTTT
CSARRVPRGWVPEAFF
>NA|TRBV12-3/TRBV12-4|NA|TRBJ2-5
TGTGCCAGCAGCCCCGGGACGCCCGGGGACCAGTACTTC
CASSPGTPGDQYF
>NA|TRBV6-2/TRBV6-3|few|TRBJ1-1
TGTGCCAGCAGTTCCCACGTCACAGGAAACACTGAAGCTTTCTTT
CASSSHVTGNTEAFF
>NA|TRBV4-3|many|TRBJ2-5
TGCGCCAGCAGCCAAGGACAGCAGGGCCAAGAGACCCAGTACTTC
CASSQGQQGQETQYF
>TRBD1|TRBV20-1|NA|TRBJ2-1
TGCAGTCCACTGGGGCAGGGGGCGAATGAGCAGTTCTTC
CSPLGQGANEQFF
>NA|TRBV21-1|NA|TRBJ2-2
TGTGCCAGCAGTCGGGACAGAAAATACACCGGGGAGCTGTTTTTT
CASSRDRKYTGELFF
>TRBD2|TRBV7-8|many|TRBJ2-7
TGTGCCAGCAGCGCCAAAGCCCCGGCTAGCGGGGCAGCCTACGAGCAGTACTTC
CASSAKAPASGAAYEQYF
>NA|TRBV12-3/TRBV12-4|NA|TRBJ2-7
TGTGCCAGCAGTTTGACTCGGGGGGCAAACTCCTACGAGCAGTACTTC
CASSLTRGANSYEQYF
>NA|TRBV4-2|many|TRBJ2-7
TGTGCCAGCAGCCAAGAATTCGCTTTCCAGTCTTACGAGCAGTACTTC
CASSQEFAFQSYEQYF
>TRBD1|TRBV6-5|few|TRBJ2-7
TGTGCCAGCAGTTACTTGTGGGACAGGACCATTGCGGGCGAGCAGTACTTC
CASSYLWDRTIAGEQYF
>TRBD1|TRBV12-3/TRBV12-4|few|TRBJ1-2
TGTGCCAGCAGGCCGGGACAGGGGACGCGGGGCTACACCTTC
CASRPGQGTRGYTF
>TRBD1|TRBV28|many|TRBJ2-1
TGTGCCAGCAGTTTGAGGGGGCGCAGTTTCCATGAGCAGTTCTTC
CASSLRGRSFHEQFF
>NA|TRBV15|NA|TRBJ1-4
TGTGCCACCAGCAGAGGGACAGCGACGGGGGAAAAACTGTTTTTT
CATSRGTATGEKLFF
>NA|TRBV19|NA|TRBJ2-5
TGTGCCAGCGGTTGGGGTTTTGAGACCCAGTACTTC
CASGWGFETQYF
>TRBD1|TRBV12-3/TRBV12-4|few|TRBJ2-3
TGTGCCAGCAGTCCTTGGACAGGGACCTCAGATACGCAGTATTTT
CASSPWTGTSDTQYF
>NA|TRBV6-2/TRBV6-3|few|TRBJ2-1
TGTGCCAGCAGTTACGTATCCAGCGCGTTGAATGAGCAGTTCTTC
CASSYVSSALNEQFF
>NA|TRBV4-3|NA|TRBJ1-1
TGCGCCAGCAGCCAAGATCTGGGGACGAACACTGAAGCTTTCTTT
CASSQDLGTNTEAFF
>NA|TRBV18|few|TRBJ2-1
TGTGCCAGCTCACCACCAGCGGGCGCCTACAATGAGCAGTTCTTC
CASSPPAGAYNEQFF
>NA|TRBV6-2/TRBV6-3|NA|TRBJ2-7
TGTGCCAGCAGAATTTCAGGAGCTATTACCTACGAGCAGTACTTC
CASRISGAITYEQYF
>NA|TRBV4-2|NA|TRBJ2-1
TGTGCCAGCAGCCAAGCGACAAGTAGCCACAATGAGCAGTTCTTC
CASSQATSSHNEQFF
>NA|TRBV5-1|few|TRBJ2-1
TGCGCCAGCAGCTCCCTCGGCAGGGCGCCGGCGGATGAGCAGTTCTTC
CASSSLGRAPADEQFF
>NA|TRBV4-1|NA|TRBJ2-2
TGCGCCAGCAGCCGGAGTAACCTAAGGTCGCCCGGGGAGCTGTTTTTT
CASSRSNLRSPGELFF
>NA|TRBV28|many|TRBJ2-1
TGTGCCAGCAGTTGGGGGTCTACGAACAATGAGCAGTTCTTC
CASSWGSTNNEQFF
>NA|TRBV19|NA|TRBJ2-7
TGTGCCAGTAGTATAGAGGTCCTCCTCGGCGAGCAGTACTTC
CASSIEVLLGEQYF
>NA|TRBV27|NA|TRBJ2-3
TGTGCCAGCAGCCCCCCATCGACGGGCACAGATACGCAGTATTTT
CASSPPSTGTDTQYF
>TRBD1|TRBV10-3|NA|TRBJ1-2
TGTGCCAACGCGCCGGGACAGGGAGGCTATGGCTACACCTTC
CANAPGQGGYGYTF
>NA|TRBV7-2|NA|TRBJ2-2
TGTGCCAGCAGCTTATTCGGCAGAACAAACACCGGGGAGCTGTTTTTT
CASSLFGRTNTGELFF
>NA|TRBV11-2|NA|TRBJ2-3
TGTGCCAGCAGCTTAGTTGGTAGCGGAACTAGCACAGATACGCAGTATTTT
CASSLVGSGTSTDTQYF
>NA|TRBV29-1|few|TRBJ2-3
TGCAGCGTTGAAGTCGGAGGCACAGATACGCAGTATTTT
CSVEVGGTDTQYF
>TRBD1|TRBV27|few|TRBJ2-3
TGTGCCAGCTCCCAAGGGGGCCCCCCAGATACGCAGTATTTT
CASSQGGPPDTQYF
>TRBD1|TRBV12-3/TRBV12-4|many|TRBJ2-3
TGTGCCAGCAGTCGATACCGGGACAGGAGGGAAGATACGCAGTATTTT
CASSRYRDRREDTQYF
>TRBD1|TRBV5-1|NA|TRBJ2-1
TGCGCCAGCAGCTCCGCCGGGACAGACTACAATGAGCAGTTCTTC
CASSSAGTDYNEQFF
>NA|TRBV2|NA|TRBJ2-3
TGTGCCAGCAGTGAACTAGTAAGGACAGATACGCAGTATTTT
CASSELVRTDTQYF
>NA|TRBV20-1|NA|TRBJ2-1
TGCAGTGCTACGAGTCTTATGCGGTACAATGAGCAGTTCTTC
CSATSLMRYNEQFF
>TRBD1|TRBV29-1|NA|TRBJ2-1
TGCAGCGTTTTAGGGACAGGGCAGTTCTTC
CSVLGTGQFF
>TRBD1|TRBV7-9|many|TRBJ1-1
TGTGCCAGCAGGACAGGGGCGAACACTGAAGCTTTCTTT
CASRTGANTEAFF
>TRBD2|TRBV10-3|NA|TRBJ2-3
TGTGCCATCAAGCGGGAGAGTGTAGATACGCAGTATTTT
CAIKRESVDTQYF
>NA|TRBV6-6|few|TRBJ2-7
TGTGCCAGCAGCACAAGAGGTGGGGGGGAGCAGTACTTC
CASSTRGGGEQYF
>NA|TRBV5-5|NA|TRBJ2-2
TGTGCCAGCAGCAGAACTAGCACCCGGGAGCTGTTTTTT
CASSRTSTRELFF
>TRBD2|TRBV5-1|NA|TRBJ2-3
TGCGCCAGCAGCATAGGACTAGCGGGGGGGATGGATACGCAGTATTTT
CASSIGLAGGMDTQYF
>TRBD2|TRBV11-2|few|TRBJ2-7
TGTGCAGACGGGGGGGGACCTGGAGAGCAGTACTTC
CADGGGPGEQYF
>NA|TRBV5-6|few|TRBJ2-6
TGTGCCAGCAGCCCGGGCTTGTCTGGGGCCAACGTCCTGACTTTC
CASSPGLSGANVLTF
>NA|TRBV15|few|TRBJ2-5
TGTGCCACCAGCAGAGTGGGATACAAAGAGACCCAGTACTTC
CATSRVGYKETQYF
>NA|TRBV14|many|TRBJ2-1
TGTGCCAGCAGCTTTGGGGGACATTATCCCTACAATGAACAGTTCTTC
CASSFGGHYPYNEQFF
>NA|TRBV3-1|few|TRBJ2-1
TGTGCCAGCAGCCCCCTGTCGAATGCGGGGGCCGGATGGTTCTTC
CASSPLSNAGAGWFF
>TRBD1|TRBV10-3|few|TRBJ2-5
TGTGCCATCAGTGGGACAGGAGAGACCCAGTACTTC
CAISGTGETQYF
>TRBD1|TRBV6-1|NA|TRBJ2-3
TGTGCCAGCAGCCATACAAGGACAGGACGAGTCGGGACAGATACGCAGTATTTT
CASSHTRTGRVGTDTQYF
>TRBD2|TRBV24-1|many|TRBJ2-3
TGTGCCACCAGTGATTTTGGGGACGGGGGAGGGCCTGGTTTCGCAGATACGCAGTATTTT
CATSDFGDGGGPGFADTQYF
>NA|TRBV7-2|NA|TRBJ1-2
TGTGCCAGCAGCTTAGACGCCGGAGGACCCTATGGCTACACCTTC
CASSLDAGGPYGYTF
>NA|TRBV29-1|NA|TRBJ2-5
TGCAGCGTTGAAAGGGGGGCAGAGACCCAGTACTTC
CSVERGAETQYF
>TRBD2|TRBV27|NA|TRBJ2-1
TGTGCCAGCAGTTCCCTGGGACTAGCGGGAAGTGAGCAGTTCTTC
CASSSLGLAGSEQFF
>TRBD1|TRBV2|NA|TRBJ2-5
TGTGCCAGCAGAGACAGGGGGAGGCAGACCCAGTACTTC
CASRDRGRQTQYF
>TRBD2|TRBV2|NA|TRBJ2-3
TGTGCCAGCAGTCTAGCGGGAGTGGTTTCCACAGATACGCAGTATTTT
CASSLAGVVSTDTQYF
>NA|TRBV7-6|NA|TRBJ2-1
TGTGCCAGCAGCTCAGGCCTTCAAGTTTACAATGAGCAGTTCTTC
CASSSGLQVYNEQFF
>NA|TRBV7-3|NA|TRBJ2-1
TGTGCCAGCAGCTTAATAATGGACAATGAGCAGTTCTTC
CASSLIMDNEQFF
>NA|TRBV20-1|NA|TRBJ2-1
TGCAGTGCAGGAGGGCGGGCGGACCATGAGCAGTTCTTC
CSAGGRADHEQFF